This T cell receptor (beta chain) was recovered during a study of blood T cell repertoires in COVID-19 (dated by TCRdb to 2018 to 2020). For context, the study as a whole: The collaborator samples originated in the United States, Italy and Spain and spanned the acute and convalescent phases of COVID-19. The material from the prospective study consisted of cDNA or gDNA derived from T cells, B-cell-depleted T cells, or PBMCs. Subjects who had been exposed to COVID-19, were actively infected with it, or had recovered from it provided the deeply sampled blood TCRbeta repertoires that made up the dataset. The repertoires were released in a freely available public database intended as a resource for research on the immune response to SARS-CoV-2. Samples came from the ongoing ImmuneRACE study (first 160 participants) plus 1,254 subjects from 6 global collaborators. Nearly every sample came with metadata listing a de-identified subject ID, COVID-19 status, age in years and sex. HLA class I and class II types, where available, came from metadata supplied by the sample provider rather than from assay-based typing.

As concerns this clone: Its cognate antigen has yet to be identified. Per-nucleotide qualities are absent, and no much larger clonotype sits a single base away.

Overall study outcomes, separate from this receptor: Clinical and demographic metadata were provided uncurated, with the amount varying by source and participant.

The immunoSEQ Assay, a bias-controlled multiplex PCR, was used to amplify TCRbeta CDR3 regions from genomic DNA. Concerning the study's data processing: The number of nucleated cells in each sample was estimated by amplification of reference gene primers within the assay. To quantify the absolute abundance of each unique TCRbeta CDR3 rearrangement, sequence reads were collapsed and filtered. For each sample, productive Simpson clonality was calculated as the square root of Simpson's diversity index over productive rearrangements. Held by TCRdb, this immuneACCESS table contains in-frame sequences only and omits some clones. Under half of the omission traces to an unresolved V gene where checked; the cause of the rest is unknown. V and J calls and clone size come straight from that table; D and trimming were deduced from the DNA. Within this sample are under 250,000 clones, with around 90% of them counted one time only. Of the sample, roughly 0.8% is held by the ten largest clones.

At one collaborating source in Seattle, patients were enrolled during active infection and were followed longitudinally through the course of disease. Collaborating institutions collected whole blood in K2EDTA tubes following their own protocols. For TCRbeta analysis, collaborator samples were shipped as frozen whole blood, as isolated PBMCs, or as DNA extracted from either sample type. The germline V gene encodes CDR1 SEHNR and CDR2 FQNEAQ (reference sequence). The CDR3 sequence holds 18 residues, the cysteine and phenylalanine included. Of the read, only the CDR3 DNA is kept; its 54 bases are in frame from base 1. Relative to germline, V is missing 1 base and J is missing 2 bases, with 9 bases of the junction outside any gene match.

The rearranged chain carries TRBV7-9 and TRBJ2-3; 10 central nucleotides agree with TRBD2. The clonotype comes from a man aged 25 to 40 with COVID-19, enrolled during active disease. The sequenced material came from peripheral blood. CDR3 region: CASSLGQRGGLNTDTQYF. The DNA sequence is TGTGCCAGCAGCTTAGGTCAGCGGGGGGGTCTAAACACAGATACGCAGTATTTT.